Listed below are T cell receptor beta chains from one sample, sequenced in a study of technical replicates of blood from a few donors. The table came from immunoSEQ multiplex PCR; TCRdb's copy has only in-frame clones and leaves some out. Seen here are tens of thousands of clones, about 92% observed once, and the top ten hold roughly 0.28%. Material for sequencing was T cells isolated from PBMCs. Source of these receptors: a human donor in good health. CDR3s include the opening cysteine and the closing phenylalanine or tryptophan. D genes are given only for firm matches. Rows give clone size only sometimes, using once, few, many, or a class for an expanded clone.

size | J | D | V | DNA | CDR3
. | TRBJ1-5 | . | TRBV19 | TGTGCGATCGGAGCTTGGGGCGGTCAGCCCCAGCATTTT | CAIGAWGGQPQHF
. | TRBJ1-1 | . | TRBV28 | TGTGCCAGCAGTTTTCGGGGGGCCACTGAAGCTTTCTTT | CASSFRGATEAFF
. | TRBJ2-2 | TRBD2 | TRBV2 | TGTGCCAGCAGCATACTAGCGGGTCTTTCCGGGGAGCTGTTTTTT | CASSILAGLSGELFF
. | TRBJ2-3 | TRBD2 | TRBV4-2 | TGTGCCAGCAGTTATTCCGTCGGGGGTAGCGGGGTTCTAGATACGCAGTATTTT | CASSYSVGGSGVLDTQYF
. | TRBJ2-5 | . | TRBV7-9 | TGTGCCAGCAGCTCCGACAGAAAACAAGAGACCCAGTACTTC | CASSSDRKQETQYF
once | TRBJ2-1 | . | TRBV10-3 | TGTGCCATCGGAGCACCGACTAGCTCCTACAATGAGCAGTTCTTC | CAIGAPTSSYNEQFF
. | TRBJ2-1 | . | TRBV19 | TGTGCCAGTAGTTCGACAGTGAGCTCCTACAATGAGCAGTTCTTC | CASSSTVSSYNEQFF
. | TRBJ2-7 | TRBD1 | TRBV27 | TGTGCCAGCAGTTTATTGACAGGGGGTGTCCACGAGCAGTACTTC | CASSLLTGGVHEQYF
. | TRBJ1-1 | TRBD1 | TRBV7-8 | TGTGCCAGCAGCTCCTTTTGGACAGGCGATATGAACACTGAAGCTTTCTTT | CASSSFWTGDMNTEAFF
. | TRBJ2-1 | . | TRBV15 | TGTGCCACCAGCAGAGTGGGGGGTAACAATGAGCAGTTCTTC | CATSRVGGNNEQFF
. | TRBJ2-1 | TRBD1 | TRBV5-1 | TGCGCCAGCAGCTGGGACAGGGACAATGAGCAGTTCTTC | CASSWDRDNEQFF
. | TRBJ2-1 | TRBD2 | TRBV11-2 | TGTGCCAGCAGCTCCAGGGCCCTTAACATAGCGGGGGTTTACAATGAGCAGTTCTTC | CASSSRALNIAGVYNEQFF
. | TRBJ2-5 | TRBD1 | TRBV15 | TGTGCCACCAGCAGCTGGGACAGGGGTGCCGAGACCCAGTACTTC | CATSSWDRGAETQYF
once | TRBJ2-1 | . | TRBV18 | TGTGCCAGCTCACCCTTGGACAGCTACAATGAGCAGTTCTTC | CASSPLDSYNEQFF
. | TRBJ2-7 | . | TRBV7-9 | TGTGCCAGCAGCTCCCCGGAGGGCACCTACGAGCAGTACTTC | CASSSPEGTYEQYF
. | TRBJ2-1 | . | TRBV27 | TGTGCCAGCAGTAGCGGAGGGAGATGGAACAATGAGCAGTTCTTC | CASSSGGRWNNEQFF
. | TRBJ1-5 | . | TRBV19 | TGTGCCAGTAGCCAGGCTTCAGCTGCCTATCAGCCCCAGCATTTT | CASSQASAAYQPQHF
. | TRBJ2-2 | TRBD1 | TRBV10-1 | TGCGCCAGCAGTGACCCCGGGACAGGGGGGACCGGGGAGCTGTTTTTT | CASSDPGTGGTGELFF
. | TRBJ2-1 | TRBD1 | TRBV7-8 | TGTGCCAGCAGCTTGACGACCTTAGGACAGGGAGGATTCTTC | CASSLTTLGQGGFF
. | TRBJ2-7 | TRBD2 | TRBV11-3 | TGTGCCAGCAGCAGTCGACTAGCGGGGGGGATCGAGCAGTACTTC | CASSSRLAGGIEQYF
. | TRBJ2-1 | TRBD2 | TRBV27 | TGTGCCAGCAGCTTACTAGCGGGGGGGCGGAATGAGCAGTTCTTC | CASSLLAGGRNEQFF
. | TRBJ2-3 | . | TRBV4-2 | TGTGCCAGCAGCCAAGGCCCTCGATTAGCCCGTTTT | CASSQGPRLARF
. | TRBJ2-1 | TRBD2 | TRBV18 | TGTGCCAGCTCACTGTGGAGTGGCGGGAGGGAGGCTGAGCAGTTCTTC | CASSLWSGGREAEQFF